A single sample gave rise to the 6 T cell receptor beta chains below, sequenced in a study of cytomegalovirus exposure and HLA in healthy donors. Libraries were prepared by immunoSEQ multiplex PCR; TCRdb keeps only in-frame clonotypes and omits some of them. This sample carries a few hundred thousand clones, roughly 85% of them seen once, and the ten largest clones take about 1%. The sample comprised PBMCs. Source of these receptors: a woman aged 18-29 years in good health and CMV-seronegative.

The chain couples TRBV27 to TRBJ1-2; tentatively, D is TRBD1 (6 bases). The V and J ends lost 3 bases and 0 bases respectively, with 8 bases between them. Germline CDR1 reads MNHEY; CDR2 reads SMNVEV (reference sequence). CDR3 length: 14 residues. This CDR3 reads CASSFQGTNYGYTF. Written as DNA, the CDR3 is TGTGCCAGCAGTTTCCAGGGGACTAACTATGGCTACACCTTC.

The genes are TRBV27 and TRBJ2-5; TRBD1 is a possible D gene (5 bases). Germline loops: CDR1 MNHEY, CDR2 SMNVEV (reference sequence). Trimming removed 5 bases at V and 5 bases at J, with 21 bases between. The CDR3 loop spans 16 amino acids. CDR3 in amino acids: CASSRIIDSPRETQYF. CDR3 nucleotide sequence: TGTGCCAGCAGTCGGATCATCGACAGCCCTAGGGAGACCCAGTACTTC.

V and J are TRBV6-5 and TRBJ1-2; 11 bases map to TRBD1. Trimming removed 6 bases from V and 4 bases from J; junction bases left unmatched: 4. The CDR3 contains 14 residues. Germline assignment: CDR1 MNHEY and CDR2 SVGAGI. Here the CDR3 DNA reads TGTGCCAGCAGAGGACAGGGGGCTCTCTATGGCTACACCTTC. Translating gives CASRGQGALYGYTF.

This clone was observed once. The CDR3 DNA follows: TGTGCCGGATCCCGGGACAGGGTCTCAGCGCAGTACTTC. Translation gives CAGSRDRVSAQYF. The V call is TRBV6-1, the J call TRBJ2-7, with 9 bases lining up with TRBD1. Germline CDR1 is MNHNS and CDR2 is SASEGT. The CDR3 is made up of 13 amino acids. J was trimmed by 9 bases and V by 11 bases; bases with no gene match: 14.

Of note for this clone: Other DNA sequences in this specimen translate into the identical CDR3. This sequence joins TRBV30 and TRBJ2-7, with D uncertain. Trimming took off 0 bases at V and 4 bases at J, with 7 bases between the two ends. The CDR3 length is 12 residues. Germline V gives CDR1 GTSNPN, CDR2 SVGIG (reference sequence). Here the CDR3 DNA reads TGTGCCTGGAGTGTAAGAGGTTACGAGCAGTACTTC. This sequence encodes CAWSVRGYEQYF.

This chain joins TRBV29-1 and TRBJ2-2, with 7 positions matching TRBD1. CDR1 is SQVTM and CDR2 is ANQGSEA in the germline V gene. J was trimmed by 2 bases and V by 7 bases; bases with no gene match: 7. This CDR3 is built from 14 residues. The CDR3 spells CSAGTVGNTGELFF. The DNA of the CDR3 is TGCAGCGCAGGGACAGTTGGAAACACCGGGGAGCTGTTTTTT.